These 23 T cell receptor beta chains originate from one sample sequenced in a study of cytomegalovirus exposure and HLA in healthy donors (dated by TCRdb to 2016 to 2017). Library generation was performed with the immunoSEQ multiplex PCR assay. A mixture of 60 forward primers for TCR Vbeta segments and 13 reverse primers for TCR Jbeta segments was used in the multiplex PCR. Imported from immuneACCESS, the table was reduced by TCRdb to in-frame sequences with V and J called. These copies leave out some clones; in studies compared against another copy, an unresolved V gene accounts for under half, and the cause of the remainder is not known. This sample lists approximately 190,000 clones; 73% were detected once. The ten largest clones add up to 1.8% of the sample. The sequencing input was PBMCs. Receptors originate from a woman between 25 and 40 years old in good health and CMV-seronegative.

In this sample, this clone turned up a few times. V and J are TRBV6-6 and TRBJ1-1, with 7 bases fitting TRBD1. The germline CDR1 and CDR2 sequences are MNHNY and SVGAGI (reference sequence). The CDR3 totals 13 residues. Losses at the gene ends were 7 bases for V and 7 bases for J; bases not matched to a gene: 9. The CDR3 spells CASMLYRDSEAFF. In DNA, the CDR3 is TGTGCCAGCATGCTATACCGGGACAGTGAAGCTTTCTTT.

The J gene is TRBJ1-5, the V gene TRBV4-2, with 7 bases identical to TRBD1. Trimming at V came to 2 bases and at J to 2 bases, leaving 3 bases not matched to a gene. There are 15 residues in the CDR3. Per germline, CDR1 LGHNA and CDR2 YNFKEQ. The CDR3 coding sequence is TGTGCCAGCAGCCAAACAGGGGTGGGCAATCAGCCCCAGCATTTT. Protein sequence: CASSQTGVGNQPQHF.

The rearrangement links TRBV6-5 to TRBJ1-2; a weak D match, TRBD1 (6 bases). V was cut by 2 bases and J by 5 bases, with 12 bases left in between. This CDR3 has 14 residues. Germline CDR1 is MNHEY and CDR2 is SVGAGI. The CDR3 sequence: CASSYGRGFYGYTF. The CDR3 DNA sequence: TGTGCCAGCAGTTACGGCAGGGGTTTTTATGGCTACACCTTC.

The rearrangement links TRBV6-1 to TRBJ2-7; 10 bases map to TRBD2. V shed 8 bases, J shed 3 bases, and the junction held 7 bases outside the gene matches. Germline CDR1 and CDR2: MNHNS and SASEGT. The CDR3 is made up of 14 amino acids. CDR3 sequence: CASPGGTSVYEQYF. In DNA form, the CDR3 reads TGTGCCAGCCCGGGAGGGACTAGCGTCTACGAGCAGTACTTC.

The rearrangement joins TRBV7-9 to TRBJ2-3; TRBD1 might be the D (6 bases). Trimming shortened V by 5 bases and J by 2 bases, and 20 bases separated the two germline ends. The germline V gene has CDR1 SEHNR and CDR2 FQNEAQ (reference sequence). This CDR3 contains 17 residues. CDR3 sequence: CASSPRAQGISTDTQYF. As DNA, the CDR3 is TGTGCCAGCAGCCCGAGGGCCCAGGGGATTTCCACAGATACGCAGTATTTT.

This clone was observed a handful of times. The rearrangement uses TRBV7-9 and TRBJ1-2; a possible D gene is TRBD1 (6 bases). The CDR3 covers 11 residues. Germline CDR1 SEHNR, CDR2 FQNEAQ (reference sequence). V lost 4 bases to trimming and J lost 13 bases, with 13 bases between them. CDR3 coding DNA: TGTGCCAGCAGCTACCAGGGGATAGTCACCTTC. Encoded protein: CASSYQGIVTF. Filled out from reference TRBV7-9 and TRBJ1-2, the complete variable domain reads DTGVSQNPRHKITKRGQNVTFRCDPISEHNRLYWYRQTLGQGPEFLTYFQNEAQLEKSRLLSDRFSAERPKGSFSTLEIQRTEQGDSAMYLCASSYQGIVTFGSGTRLTVV.

The gene calls are TRBV5-3 and TRBJ1-1, with D possibly being TRBD1 (5 bases). TRBV5-3 counts as an open reading frame of uncertain function. The CDR3 loop spans 15 amino acids. The V gene lost 0 bases and the J gene lost 1 base, with 10 bases spanning the gap. The CDR3 protein is CARSLGRGPNTEAFF. CDR3 sequence (DNA): TGTGCCAGAAGCTTGGGGAGGGGTCCGAACACTGAAGCTTTCTTT.

The CDR3 is CASSISGETQYF. The DNA of the CDR3 is TGTGCCAGTAGTATATCCGGAGAGACCCAGTACTTC. The chain employs TRBV19 and TRBJ2-5; D is undetermined. The length of the CDR3 is 12 residues. Germline V gene data show CDR1 as LNHDA and CDR2 as SQIVND (reference sequence). Trimming removed 2 bases from V and 4 bases from J, with 5 bases in between.

This clone was observed once. V and J are TRBV7-2 and TRBJ1-1, with no clear D. Trimming pared 5 bases from V and 4 bases from J, leaving 14 bases between. The CDR3 spans 14 residues. Germline CDR1 reads SGHTA; CDR2 reads FQGNSA. The CDR3 DNA reads as TGTGCCAGCAGCAACGCGGGGTGGGGCACTGAAGCTTTCTTT. Amino acids: CASSNAGWGTEAFF.

This clone was seen a handful of times. The chain uses TRBV7-2 and TRBJ2-7; 8 bases map to TRBD2. Trimming cost V 0 bases and J 5 bases; bases outside gene matches: 9. Per germline, CDR1 SGHTA and CDR2 FQGNSA. The CDR3 consists of 16 residues. For the CDR3, the DNA is TGTGCCAGCAGCTTAGCTACCCACAGCGGGAGAAACGAGCAGTACTTC. This sequence encodes CASSLATHSGRNEQYF. The full variable domain, completed using reference TRBV7-2 and TRBJ2-7, is GAGVSQSPSNKVTEKGKDVELRCDPISGHTALYWYRQSLGQGLEFLIYFQGNSAPDKSGLPSDRFSAERTGGSVSTLTIQRTQQEDSAVYLCASSLATHSGRNEQYFGPGTRLTVT.

The count of this clone is one. This chain links TRBV10-3 with TRBJ2-5; TRBD1 might be the D (6 bases). V was trimmed by 4 bases and J by 2 bases, leaving 17 bases between them. The CDR3 runs to 16 residues. Germline-derived CDR1 and CDR2 are ENHRY and SYGVKD. DNA of the CDR3: TGTGCCATCAGTGGCCGACAGGCCGGGACGCAAGAGACCCAGTACTTC. Its translation is CAISGRQAGTQETQYF.

The V gene is TRBV5-4, the J gene TRBJ2-1; TRBD2 is a possible D gene (6 bases). The CDR3 spans 16 residues. From germline, CDR1 is SGHNT and CDR2 YYREEE (reference sequence). V was cut by 0 bases and J by 9 bases, with 19 bases left in between. CDR3 amino acids: CASSLEAGGTAREQFF. As DNA, the CDR3 is TGTGCCAGCAGCTTGGAGGCGGGTGGGACTGCGCGTGAGCAGTTCTTC.

This chain uses TRBV27 with TRBJ2-2; weak D call: TRBD2 (7 bases). Germline V gene data show CDR1 as MNHEY and CDR2 as SMNVEV (reference sequence). Trimming left V 4 bases short and J 5 bases short, with 14 bases between. This CDR3 is built from 15 residues. The CDR3 protein is CASSWGGAKTGELFF. CDR3 nucleotide sequence: TGTGCCAGCAGTTGGGGGGGGGCCAAAACCGGGGAGCTGTTTTTT.

J is TRBJ1-2 and V is TRBV28; no clear D. Trimming shortened V by 2 bases and J by 7 bases, and 11 bases separated the two germline ends. Germline V gene lookup returns CDR1 MDHEN and CDR2 SYDVKM. The CDR3 runs to 13 residues. CDR3 DNA: TGTGCCAGCAGTTTAATGGCCCGAGGTGGCTACACCTTC. Translated, it gives CASSLMARGGYTF.

The genes are TRBV5-1 and TRBJ2-5, with D tentatively TRBD2 (5 bases). This CDR3 is built from 14 residues. V shed 4 bases and J shed 7 bases, with 17 bases lying between them. Germline V gene data show CDR1 as SGHRS and CDR2 as YFSETQ. The CDR3 bases are TGCGCCAGCAGCCTCCTTCGGGGAGACGGGACCCAGTACTTC. This gives the protein CASSLLRGDGTQYF.

The chain joins TRBV13 to TRBJ1-4, with D unresolved. This CDR3 comprises 15 residues. CDR1 is PRHDT and CDR2 is FYEKMQ in the germline V gene (reference sequence). Trimming pared 5 bases from V and 4 bases from J, leaving 14 bases between. CDR3 sequence reads: CASSRRQGFNEKLFF. CDR3 bases: TGTGCCAGCAGCCGTCGACAAGGCTTTAATGAAAAACTGTTTTTT.

The chain combines TRBV7-2 with TRBJ1-2; tentative D call: TRBD1 (5 bases). V was clipped by 2 bases and J by 4 bases, with 17 bases between them. CDR1 SGHTA and CDR2 FQGNSA come from the germline V gene. CDR3 length: 16 residues. This CDR3 is CASSLPGGFRVYGYTF. The DNA of the CDR3 is TGTGCCAGCAGCTTACCCGGCGGTTTCAGGGTCTATGGCTACACCTTC.

The chain recombines TRBV4-3 with TRBJ2-1; D is unclear. V gave up 3 bases and J gave up 7 bases, with 10 bases separating them. The CDR3 loop spans 13 amino acids. Per germline, CDR1 LGHNA and CDR2 YSLEER. DNA of the CDR3: TGCGCCAGCAGCCACCTGACTGGGAATGAGCAGTTCTTC. It translates to CASSHLTGNEQFF.

The chain links TRBV11-1 to TRBJ1-1; D unresolved. In germline, CDR1 is SGHAT, CDR2 FQDESV (reference sequence). The CDR3 runs to 14 residues. Trimming left V 1 base short and J 7 bases short, with 13 bases between. As DNA, the CDR3 is TGTGCCAGCAGCTTAGAGGACCTGCGGGGTGAAGCTTTCTTT. Translating gives CASSLEDLRGEAFF. The full variable domain, rest sourced from reference TRBV11-1 and TRBJ1-1, is EAEVAQSPRYKITEKSQAVAFWCDPISGHATLYWYRQILGQGPELLVQFQDESVVDDSQLPKDRFSAERLKGVDSTLKIQPAELGDSAMYLCASSLEDLRGEAFFGQGTRLTVV.

This rearrangement joins TRBV5-1 to TRBJ2-5; 8 positions match TRBD1. Germline CDR1 and CDR2: SGHRS and YFSETQ. CDR3 length: 14 amino acids. After removal of 4 bases from V and 4 bases from J, the junction contained 6 bases not matched to a gene. CDR3: CASSVLTGAETQYF. CDR3 DNA: TGCGCCAGCAGCGTTCTGACAGGGGCAGAGACCCAGTACTTC.

The chain combines TRBV19 with TRBJ2-3; D may be TRBD1 (7 bases). V lost 7 bases, J lost 3 bases, and 14 bases lay in between. Germline V gene lookup returns CDR1 LNHDA and CDR2 SQIVND (reference sequence). The CDR3 is made up of 14 amino acids. The CDR3 sequence: CASTQQGTTDTQYF. For the CDR3, the DNA is TGTGCCAGTACCCAACAGGGGACTACAGATACGCAGTATTTT.

The chain carries TRBV30 and TRBJ1-2; 7 bases agree with TRBD1. The V and J ends lost 3 bases and 3 bases, in that order; junction bases with no gene match: 4. The CDR3 runs to 13 residues. The germline CDR1 and CDR2 sequences are GTSNPN and SVGIG (reference sequence). The CDR3 coding sequence is TGTGCCTGGAGGAAAGACAGGGACTATGGCTACACCTTC. Its protein is CAWRKDRDYGYTF.

The CDR3 bases are TGTGCCAGCAGCTTACTTGGAGGGGACTTCCTCGGGGACGAGCAGTACTTC. Translation gives CASSLLGGDFLGDEQYF. The chain uses TRBV7-3 and TRBJ2-7, with a tentative D call TRBD2 (6 bases). The CDR3 length is 17 residues. Trimming shortened V by 2 bases and J by 5 bases, and 22 bases separated the two germline ends. Germline V gene data show CDR1 as SGHTA and CDR2 as FQGTGA.